Listed below are T cell receptor beta chains from one sample, sequenced in a study of blood T cell repertoires in COVID-19. Produced via immunoSEQ multiplex PCR; TCRdb's table is partial and in-frame only. The table lists roughly 220,000 clones, just under 85% of them singletons. The sample comprised PBMCs or T cells enriched from blood (not recorded which). All receptors derive from a woman between 35 and 50 years old with acute COVID-19. Both conserved end residues are trimmed from each CDR3.

v_call: TRBV4-1; cdr3_length: 11; cdr3_aa: ASSSTGSVGYT
v_call: TRBV5-1; cdr3_length: 9; cdr3_aa: ASSGQSQVF
v_call: TRBV6-4; cdr3_length: 14; cdr3_aa: ASSDSTSGGAETQY
v_call: TRBV27; cdr3_length: 11; cdr3_aa: ASSTTGRSAQF
v_call: TRBV18; cdr3_length: 16; cdr3_aa: ASSTRTSGRGSSYEQY
v_call: TRBV27; cdr3_length: 15; cdr3_aa: ASSPRLGTGGTDTQY
v_call: TRBV7-3; cdr3_length: 11; cdr3_aa: ASSSGGTDTQY
v_call: TRBV7-8; cdr3_length: 12; cdr3_aa: ASSGRQGADTQY
v_call: TRBV18; cdr3_length: 11; cdr3_aa: ASSQDSNSPLH
v_call: TRBV6-5; cdr3_length: 9; cdr3_aa: ASRSTGEAF
v_call: TRBV19; cdr3_length: 13; cdr3_aa: ASSISAGGRHEQF
v_call: TRBV18; cdr3_length: 13; cdr3_aa: ASSPGTGFAGEQY
v_call: TRBV14; cdr3_length: 14; cdr3_aa: ASSPRGLLLNTEAF
v_call: TRBV5-1; cdr3_length: 12; cdr3_aa: ASSLGEVQETQY
v_call: TRBV7-9; cdr3_length: 14; cdr3_aa: ASTASGDRGNQPQH
v_call: TRBV29-1; cdr3_length: 12; cdr3_aa: SVARGQGAYGYT
v_call: TRBV9; cdr3_length: 15; cdr3_aa: ASSVGNSGRKYNEQF
v_call: TRBV27; cdr3_length: 15; cdr3_aa: AIRTGEGLAGSGELF
v_call: TRBV27; cdr3_length: 12; cdr3_aa: ASSDRASNEKLF
v_call: TRBV6-5; cdr3_length: 11; cdr3_aa: ASKRTRGYEQY
v_call: TRBV9; cdr3_length: 12; cdr3_aa: ASNQDPSGNTIY
v_call: TRBV3-1/TRBV3-2; cdr3_length: 13; cdr3_aa: ASSRSGRGTDTQY
v_call: TRBV24-1; cdr3_length: 13; cdr3_aa: ATSAPSQGRETQY
v_call: TRBV29-1; cdr3_length: 12; cdr3_aa: SVTTDRGGDEQY
v_call: TRBV4-2; cdr3_length: 13; cdr3_aa: ASSQGRSLNTEAF
v_call: TRBV5-1; cdr3_length: 11; cdr3_aa: ASSFEGVDEQF
v_call: TRBV19; cdr3_length: 13; cdr3_aa: ASRTRTGVTDTQY
v_call: TRBV6-4; cdr3_length: 11; cdr3_aa: ASSGRLTDTQY
v_call: TRBV7-2; cdr3_length: 12; cdr3_aa: ASTGQGATGELF
v_call: TRBV27; cdr3_length: 11; cdr3_aa: ASSSGTVEEQY
v_call: TRBV19; cdr3_length: 13; cdr3_aa: ASSMSSGGANEQY
v_call: TRBV28; cdr3_length: 11; cdr3_aa: ASTSEGAQGYT
v_call: TRBV5-1; cdr3_length: 11; cdr3_aa: ASRDRGDTEAF
v_call: TRBV5-1; cdr3_length: 13; cdr3_aa: ASSRALGQGDTQY
v_call: TRBV3-1/TRBV3-2; cdr3_length: 11; cdr3_aa: ASSQTQGTEQY
v_call: TRBV19; cdr3_length: 13; cdr3_aa: ASSVQDYSNQPQH
v_call: TRBV30; cdr3_length: 11; cdr3_aa: AWSRPPQETQY
v_call: TRBV6-1; cdr3_length: 12; cdr3_aa: ASSEVGQLYGYT
v_call: TRBV30; cdr3_length: 12; cdr3_aa: AWSIGTGVDEQY
v_call: TRBV10-2; cdr3_length: 13; cdr3_aa: ASSDGRGRSEKLF
v_call: TRBV2; cdr3_length: 14; cdr3_aa: ASSLGGSRANEKLF
v_call: TRBV7-2; cdr3_length: 12; cdr3_aa: ASSPRDRGHGYT
v_call: TRBV7-6; cdr3_length: 14; cdr3_aa: ASSFLVTGFYNEQF
v_call: TRBV24-1; cdr3_length: 13; cdr3_aa: ATSRGQGKNEKLF
v_call: TRBV24-1; cdr3_length: 13; cdr3_aa: ATSDPGVRAGELF
v_call: TRBV6-2/TRBV6-3; cdr3_length: 12; cdr3_aa: ASSRDRGPDTQY
v_call: TRBV28; cdr3_length: 12; cdr3_aa: ASSLTRGHEKLF
v_call: TRBV5-1; cdr3_length: 12; cdr3_aa: ASSERTDNSPLH
v_call: TRBV9; cdr3_length: 12; cdr3_aa: ASSAGQGGEKLF
v_call: TRBV2; cdr3_length: 12; cdr3_aa: ASSDMAAGNTIY